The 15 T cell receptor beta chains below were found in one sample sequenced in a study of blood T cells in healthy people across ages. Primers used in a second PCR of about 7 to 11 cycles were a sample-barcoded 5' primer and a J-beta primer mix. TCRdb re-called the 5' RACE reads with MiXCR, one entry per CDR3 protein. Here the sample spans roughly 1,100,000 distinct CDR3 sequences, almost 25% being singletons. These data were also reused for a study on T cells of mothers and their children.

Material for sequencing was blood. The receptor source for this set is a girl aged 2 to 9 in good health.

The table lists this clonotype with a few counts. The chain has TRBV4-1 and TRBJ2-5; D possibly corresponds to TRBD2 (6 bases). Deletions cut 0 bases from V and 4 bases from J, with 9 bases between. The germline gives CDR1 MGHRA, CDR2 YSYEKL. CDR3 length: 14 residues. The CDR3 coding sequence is TGCGCCAGCAGCCAAGAAATAGCGGTAGAGACCCAGTACTTC. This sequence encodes CASSQEIAVETQYF.

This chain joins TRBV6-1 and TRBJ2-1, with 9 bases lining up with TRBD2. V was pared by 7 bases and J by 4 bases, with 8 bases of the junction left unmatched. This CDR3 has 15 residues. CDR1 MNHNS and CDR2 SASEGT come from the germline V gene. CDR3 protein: CASNRSGGPYNEQFF. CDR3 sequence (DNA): TGTGCCAGCAACCGTAGCGGGGGACCGTACAATGAGCAGTTCTTC.

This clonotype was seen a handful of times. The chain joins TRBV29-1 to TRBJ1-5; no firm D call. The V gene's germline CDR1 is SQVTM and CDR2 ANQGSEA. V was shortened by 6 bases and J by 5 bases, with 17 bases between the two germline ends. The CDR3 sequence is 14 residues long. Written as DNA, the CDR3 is TGCAGCGTCGGCGTGGGGAGATCCGATCAGCCCCAGCATTTT. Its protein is CSVGVGRSDQPQHF. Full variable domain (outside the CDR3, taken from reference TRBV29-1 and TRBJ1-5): SAVISQKPSRDICQRGTSLTIQCQVDSQVTMMFWYRQQPGQSLTLIATANQGSEATYESGFVIDKFPISRPNLTFSTLTVSNMSPEDSSIYLCSVGVGRSDQPQHFGDGTRLSIL.

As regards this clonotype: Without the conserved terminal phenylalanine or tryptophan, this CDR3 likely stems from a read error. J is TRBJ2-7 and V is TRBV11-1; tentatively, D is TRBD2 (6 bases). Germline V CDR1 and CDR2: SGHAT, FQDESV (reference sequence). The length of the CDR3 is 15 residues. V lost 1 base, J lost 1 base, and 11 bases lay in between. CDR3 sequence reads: CASSLVGEVSYEQYL. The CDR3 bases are TGTGCCAGCAGCTTAGTGGGGGAGGTATCCTACGAGCAGTACTTG.

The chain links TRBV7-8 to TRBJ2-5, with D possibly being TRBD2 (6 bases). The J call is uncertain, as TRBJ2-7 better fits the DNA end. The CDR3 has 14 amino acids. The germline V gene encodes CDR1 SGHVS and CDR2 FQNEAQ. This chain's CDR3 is CASSLPGRNYEQYF. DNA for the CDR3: TGTGCCAGCAGCTTACCCGGGAGAAACTACGAGCAGTACTTC.

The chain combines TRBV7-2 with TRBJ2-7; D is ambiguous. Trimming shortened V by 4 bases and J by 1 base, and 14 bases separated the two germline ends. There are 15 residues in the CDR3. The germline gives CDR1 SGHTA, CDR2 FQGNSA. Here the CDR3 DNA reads TGTGCCAGCAGCTGGGGTGGGGTGGAGTCCTACGAGCAGTACTTC. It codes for CASSWGGVESYEQYF.

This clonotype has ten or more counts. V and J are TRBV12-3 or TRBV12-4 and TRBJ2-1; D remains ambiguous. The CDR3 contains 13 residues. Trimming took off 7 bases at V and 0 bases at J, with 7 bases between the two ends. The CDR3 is CASTLSSYNEQFF. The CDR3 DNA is TGTGCCAGCACGCTGAGCTCCTACAATGAGCAGTTCTTC.

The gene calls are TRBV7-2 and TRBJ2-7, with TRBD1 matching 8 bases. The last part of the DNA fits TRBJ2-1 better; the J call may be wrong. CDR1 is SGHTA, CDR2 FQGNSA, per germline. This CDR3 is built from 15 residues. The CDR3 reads CASSRPRTGYNEQFF. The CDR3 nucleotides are TGTGCCAGCAGCCGCCCCCGGACAGGGTACAATGAGCAGTTCTTC.

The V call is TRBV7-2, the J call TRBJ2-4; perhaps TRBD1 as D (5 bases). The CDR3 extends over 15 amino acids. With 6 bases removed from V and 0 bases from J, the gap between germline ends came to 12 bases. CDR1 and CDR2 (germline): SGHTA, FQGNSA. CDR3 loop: CASSSTGLAKNIQYF. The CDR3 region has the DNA TGTGCCAGCAGTTCAACAGGCCTAGCCAAAAACATTCAGTACTTC.

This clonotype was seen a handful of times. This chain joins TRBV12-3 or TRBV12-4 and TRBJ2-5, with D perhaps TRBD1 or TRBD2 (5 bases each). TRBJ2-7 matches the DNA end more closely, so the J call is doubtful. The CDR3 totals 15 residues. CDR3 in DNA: TGTGCCAGCAGTTTTGTAGGGGACGGGATCTACGAGCAGTACTTC. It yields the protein CASSFVGDGIYEQYF.

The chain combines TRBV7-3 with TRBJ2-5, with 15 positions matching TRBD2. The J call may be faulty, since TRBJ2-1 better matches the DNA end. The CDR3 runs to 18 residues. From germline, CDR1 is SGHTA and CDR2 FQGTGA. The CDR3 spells CASSRGLAGGWDDNEQFF. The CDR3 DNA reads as TGTGCCAGCAGCCGAGGACTAGCGGGAGGGTGGGACGACAATGAGCAGTTCTTC.

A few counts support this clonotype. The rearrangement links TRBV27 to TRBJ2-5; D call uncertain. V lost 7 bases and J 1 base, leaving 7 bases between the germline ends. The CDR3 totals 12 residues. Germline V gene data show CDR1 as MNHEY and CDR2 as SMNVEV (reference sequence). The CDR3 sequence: CASTNFQETQYF. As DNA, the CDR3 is TGTGCCAGCACCAACTTCCAAGAGACCCAGTACTTC.

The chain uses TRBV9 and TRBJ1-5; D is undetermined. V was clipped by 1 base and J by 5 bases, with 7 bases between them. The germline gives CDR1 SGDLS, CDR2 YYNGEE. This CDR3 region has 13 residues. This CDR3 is CASSVNQYQPQHF. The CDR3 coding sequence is TGTGCCAGCAGCGTAAACCAGTATCAGCCCCAGCATTTT.

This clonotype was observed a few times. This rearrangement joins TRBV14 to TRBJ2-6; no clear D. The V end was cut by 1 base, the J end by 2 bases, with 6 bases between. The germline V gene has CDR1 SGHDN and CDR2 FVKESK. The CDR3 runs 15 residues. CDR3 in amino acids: CASSQVSAGANVLTF. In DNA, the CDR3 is TGTGCCAGCAGCCAAGTCAGTGCTGGGGCCAACGTCCTGACTTTC.

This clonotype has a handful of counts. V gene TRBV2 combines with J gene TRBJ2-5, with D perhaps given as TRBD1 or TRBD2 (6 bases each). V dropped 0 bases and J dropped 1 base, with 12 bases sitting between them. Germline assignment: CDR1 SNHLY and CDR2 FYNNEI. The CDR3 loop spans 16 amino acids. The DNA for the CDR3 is TGTGCCAGCAGTGAAGCAGTGGGGGGCTTCCAAGAGACCCAGTACTTC. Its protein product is CASSEAVGGFQETQYF.